This TCR beta chain came from a study of CD8+ T cells in alopecia areata. As for the study in general: Administration of oral tofacitinib to treated patients was at 5 to 10 mg twice daily.

The CDR3 runs 11 residues. Trimming removed 11 bases at V and 3 bases at J, with 9 bases between. Sequencing relied on a cDNA template that was reverse transcribed from extracted RNA. Generated by immunoSEQ multiplex PCR, the TCRdb table keeps only in-frame clones and is missing some. Among 200,000 to 250,000 clones listed, around two fifths were seen once. Points from the study as a whole: While patients received tofacitinib, many expanded lesional clones remained present in scalp and blood.

Stated treatment: oral pan-JAK inhibitor, 5-10 mg twice daily. Points on this clone: What it binds is not known.

The sequence derives from a human donor with alopecia areata. V usage is TRBV23-1 and J usage is TRBJ2-3; unclear D gene. TRBV23-1 counts as an open reading frame of uncertain function. This sample comprised CD4+ T cells sorted from blood, obtained between weeks 36 and 40, from a patient treated with tofacitinib. CDR3 sequence (DNA): TGCGCCCGGGTGGCTACAGATACGCAGTATTTT. This sequence encodes CARVATDTQYF.